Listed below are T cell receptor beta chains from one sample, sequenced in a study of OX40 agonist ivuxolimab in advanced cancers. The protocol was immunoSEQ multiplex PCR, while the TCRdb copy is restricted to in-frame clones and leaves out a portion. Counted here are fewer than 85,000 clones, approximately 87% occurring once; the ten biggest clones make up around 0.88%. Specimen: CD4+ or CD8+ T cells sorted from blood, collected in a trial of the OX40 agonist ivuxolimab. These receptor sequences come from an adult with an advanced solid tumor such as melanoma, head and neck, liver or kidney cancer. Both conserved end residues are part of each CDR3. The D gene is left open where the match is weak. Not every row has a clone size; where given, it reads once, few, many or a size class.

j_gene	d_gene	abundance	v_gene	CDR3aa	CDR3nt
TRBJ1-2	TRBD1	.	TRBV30	CAWTTGGNYGYTF	TGTGCCTGGACTACAGGGGGCAACTATGGCTACACCTTC
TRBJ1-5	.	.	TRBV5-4	CASSLGGTPNQPQHF	TGTGCCAGCAGCTTGGGGGGAACGCCCAATCAGCCCCAGCATTTT
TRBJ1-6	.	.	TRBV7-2	CASSLIRGILSSPLHF	TGTGCCAGCAGCTTAATCAGAGGAATTCTTAGTTCACCCCTCCACTTT
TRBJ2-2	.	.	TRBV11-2	CASSLVAPNTGELFF	TGTGCCAGCAGCTTAGTTGCCCCAAACACCGGGGAGCTGTTTTTT
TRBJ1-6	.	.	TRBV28	CASSARIELHF	TGTGCCAGCAGTGCGAGAATAGAGCTCCACTTT
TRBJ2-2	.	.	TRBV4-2	CASSQDSVGGELFF	TGTGCCAGCAGCCAAGATTCTGTTGGCGGGGAGCTGTTTTTT
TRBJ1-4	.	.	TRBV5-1	CASSTGLFTNEKLFF	TGCGCCAGCAGCACGGGACTTTTTACTAATGAAAAACTGTTTTTT
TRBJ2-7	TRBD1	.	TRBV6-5	CASTRQGEQYF	TGTGCCAGCACCCGACAGGGCGAGCAGTACTTC
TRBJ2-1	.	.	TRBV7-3	CASSLGQPAGEQFF	TGTGCCAGCAGCTTAGGGCAGCCGGCGGGTGAGCAGTTCTTC
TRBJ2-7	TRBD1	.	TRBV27	CASADRVDEQYF	TGTGCCAGCGCGGACAGGGTTGACGAGCAGTACTTC
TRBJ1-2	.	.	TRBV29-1	CSVAPERDGNYGYTF	TGCAGCGTCGCGCCAGAGCGGGACGGTAACTATGGCTACACCTTC
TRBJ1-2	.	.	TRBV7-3	CASSLGGDYGYTF	TGTGCCAGCAGCTTAGGTGGAGACTATGGCTACACCTTC
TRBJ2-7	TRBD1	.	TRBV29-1	CSVVGTGGGPEYEQYF	TGCAGCGTTGTGGGGACAGGGGGGGGCCCAGAATACGAGCAGTACTTC
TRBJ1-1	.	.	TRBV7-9	CASTRERGAGRF	TGTGCCAGCACCCGAGAGAGAGGGGCAGGGCGATTT
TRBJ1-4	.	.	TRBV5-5	CASSFGRSDSEKLFF	TGTGCCAGCAGCTTTGGGCGGTCCGATTCGGAAAAACTGTTTTTT
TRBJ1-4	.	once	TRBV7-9	CASSLLEDPNGKLFF	TGTGCCAGCAGCTTATTAGAAGATCCCAACGGAAAACTGTTTTTT
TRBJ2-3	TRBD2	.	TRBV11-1	CASSLNRGVRTDTQYF	TGTGCCAGCAGCTTAAACCGGGGGGTTCGCACAGATACGCAGTATTTT
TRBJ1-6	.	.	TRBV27	CASRNPGTGREPLHF	TGTGCCAGCCGGAACCCCGGGACGGGCCGGGAACCCCTCCACTTT
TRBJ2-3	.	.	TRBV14	CASSPHLTGTDTQYF	TGTGCCAGCAGCCCGCACTTGACAGGCACAGATACGCAGTATTTT
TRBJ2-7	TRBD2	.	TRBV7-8	CASSSPPGGAYEQYF	TGTGCCAGCAGCTCCCCCCCTGGGGGGGCCTACGAGCAGTACTTC
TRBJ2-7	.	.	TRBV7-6	CASSSRASEQYF	TGTGCCAGCAGCTCCCGGGCATCCGAGCAGTACTTC
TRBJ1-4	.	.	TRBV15	CATSRNRGELFF	TGTGCCACCAGCAGAAACCGGGGAGAACTGTTTTTT
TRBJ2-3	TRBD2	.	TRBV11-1	CASSRDFGGSDTQYF	TGTGCCAGCAGCCGGGACTTCGGGGGGTCAGATACGCAGTATTTT
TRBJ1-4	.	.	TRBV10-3	CAISRSGQLGGGEKLFF	TGTGCCATCAGTAGGTCCGGACAGCTAGGAGGTGGGGAAAAACTGTTTTTT
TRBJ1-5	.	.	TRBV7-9	CASSPRGANQPQHF	TGTGCCAGCAGCCCTAGGGGGGCGAATCAGCCCCAGCATTTT
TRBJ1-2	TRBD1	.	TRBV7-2	CASSIDRDYGYTF	TGTGCCAGCAGCATTGACAGGGACTATGGCTACACCTTC
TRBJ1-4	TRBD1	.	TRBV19	CASSSRQGASEKLFF	TGTGCCAGTAGTAGCAGACAGGGGGCGTCTGAAAAACTGTTTTTT
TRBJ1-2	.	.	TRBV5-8	CASSLDRSYGYTF	TGTGCCAGCAGCTTAGACAGGAGCTATGGCTACACCTTC
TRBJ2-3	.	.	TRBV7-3	CASSRADTDTQYF	TGTGCCAGCAGTCGGGCAGACACAGATACGCAGTATTTT
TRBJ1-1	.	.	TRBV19	CASSIKGAGNTEAFF	TGTGCCAGTAGTATTAAAGGGGCGGGGAACACTGAAGCTTTCTTT
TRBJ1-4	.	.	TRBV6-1	CASSEGQLSLSNEKLFF	TGTGCCAGCAGTGAAGGACAGTTGTCTCTTTCTAATGAAAAACTGTTTTTT
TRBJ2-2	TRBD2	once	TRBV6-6	CASRGLETGELFF	TGTGCCAGCAGGGGACTAGAGACCGGGGAGCTGTTTTTT
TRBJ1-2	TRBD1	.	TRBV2	CASRTAGTGGGGYTF	TGTGCCAGCAGGACCGCCGGGACAGGGGGCGGTGGCTACACCTTC